The T cell receptor beta chain under discussion was sequenced for a study of T cells in Graves' hyperthyroidism and ophthalmopathy. Study-level findings and limits: Separating ophthalmopathy from stable hyperthyroidism was achieved by a 13 V-J model. Appearing also in blood were most of the thyroid clonotypes expanded above 0.001.

CDR1 is SGHRS, CDR2 YFSETQ, per germline. After removal of 3 bases from V and 7 bases from J, the junction contained 8 bases not matched to a gene. The CDR3 covers 15 residues. What was amplified from RNA transcripts were TCR beta CDR3 regions. The HTBI primer set was used in a first-round RT-PCR of the TCR CDR3. TCRdb recomputed calls from the multiplex PCR reads with MiXCR, one row per CDR3 protein. This sample has approximately 700,000 distinct CDR3 sequences, with roughly 15% found just once. In the case of this clonotype: The antigen is unknown.

The clonotype originates from a man between 18 and 29 years old with Graves' hyperthyroidism. Sequenced sample: blood. J is TRBJ2-4 and V is TRBV5-1; 9 positions agree with TRBD1. DNA for the CDR3: TGCGCCAGCAGCTGGGGACAGGGCTTGGGGAACATTCAGTACTTC. Residues: CASSWGQGLGNIQYF.